This TCR beta chain was sequenced in a study of T cells in Graves' hyperthyroidism and ophthalmopathy. General study results and limits: Blood also showed most of the thyroid clonotypes that were expanded above 0.001.

As concerns this clonotype: Its antigen is still unknown.

Deletions cut 6 bases from V and 4 bases from J, with 13 bases between. Germline V CDR1 and CDR2: MNHNS, SASEGT. This CDR3 region has 15 residues. It was 8 to 10 ml of fresh peripheral blood that supplied the PBMCs. TCR beta CDR3 sequences were amplified from RNA transcripts. In the first-round RT-PCR of the TCR CDR3, the HTBI primer set was used. TCRdb analysed the multiplex PCR reads with MiXCR anew, one entry per CDR3 protein. The table has under 600,000 distinct CDR3 sequences, more than 15% seen once. The sample consisted of blood. The chain couples TRBV6-1 to TRBJ2-6; D perhaps matches TRBD1 (6 bases). The sequence came from a woman aged 40 to 50 with Graves' ophthalmopathy. The DNA for the CDR3 is TGTGCCAGCAGCCTACAGGGTGACGGGGCCAACGTCCTGACTTTC. Amino acids: CASSLQGDGANVLTF.